This entry concerns a single TCR beta chain. Its antigen is not identified. Reverse transcribed after extraction, RNA yielded cDNA as the sequencing template. Repertoires were generated with immunoSEQ multiplex PCR, while TCRdb's copy carries only in-frame clones and drops some. The table records about 180,000 clones, about 47% of them present only once. This sample stems from a study of CD8+ T cells in alopecia areata. Whole-study context: Treated patients were given oral tofacitinib, which was dosed at 5 to 10 mg twice daily. Overall study results and limits: For patients receiving tofacitinib, scalp clonality and expanded CD8+ clones among the top 100 significantly decreased.

V lost 4 bases, J lost 7 bases, and 5 bases lay in between. The germline CDR1 and CDR2 sequences are LGHNT and FRNRAP. The CDR3 is 11 residues long. The treatment denotes: oral pan-JAK inhibitor, 5-10 mg twice daily. Researchers took lesional scalp punch biopsies and peripheral blood from people who were alopecia areata patients. PBMC-derived CD4+ and CD8+ T cells were sorted. Sequencing was performed on CD8+ T cells sorted from blood, taken between weeks 51 and 54, from a patient treated with tofacitinib. The sequence derives from a human donor with alopecia areata. V usage is TRBV12-5 and J usage is TRBJ2-1, with D unclear. Here the CDR3 DNA reads TGTGCTAGTGGTTATGCGAATGAGCAGTTCTTC. It yields the protein CASGYANEQFF. The full variable domain, completed using reference TRBV12-5 and TRBJ2-1, is DARVTQTPRHKVTEMGQEVTMRCQPILGHNTVFWYRQTMMQGLELLAYFRNRAPLDDSGMPKDRFSAEMPDATLATLKIQPSEPRDSAVYFCASGYANEQFFGPGTRLTVL.